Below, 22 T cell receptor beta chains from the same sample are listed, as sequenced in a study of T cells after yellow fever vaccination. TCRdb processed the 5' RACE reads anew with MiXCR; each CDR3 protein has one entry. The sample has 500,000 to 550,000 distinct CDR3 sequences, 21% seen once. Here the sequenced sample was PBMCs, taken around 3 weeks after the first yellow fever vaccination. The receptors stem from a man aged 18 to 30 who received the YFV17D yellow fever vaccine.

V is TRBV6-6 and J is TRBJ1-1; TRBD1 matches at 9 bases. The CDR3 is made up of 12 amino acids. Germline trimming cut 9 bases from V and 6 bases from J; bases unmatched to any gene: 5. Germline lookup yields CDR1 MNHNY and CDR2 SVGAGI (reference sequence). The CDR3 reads CASLRQGAEAFF. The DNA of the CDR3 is TGTGCCAGTCTAAGACAGGGGGCTGAAGCTTTCTTT.

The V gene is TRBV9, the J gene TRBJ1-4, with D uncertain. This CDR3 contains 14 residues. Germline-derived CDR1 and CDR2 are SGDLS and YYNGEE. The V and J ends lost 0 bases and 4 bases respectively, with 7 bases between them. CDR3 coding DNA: TGTGCCAGCAGCGTAGGGCAGAATAATGAAAAACTGTTTTTT. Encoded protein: CASSVGQNNEKLFF.

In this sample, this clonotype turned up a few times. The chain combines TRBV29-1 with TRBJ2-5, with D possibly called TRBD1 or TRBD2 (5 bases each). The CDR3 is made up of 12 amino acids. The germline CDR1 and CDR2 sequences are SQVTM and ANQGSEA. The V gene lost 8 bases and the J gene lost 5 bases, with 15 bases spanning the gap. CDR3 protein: CSMGRMGETQYF. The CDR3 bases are TGCAGCATGGGACGTATGGGGGAGACCCAGTACTTC.

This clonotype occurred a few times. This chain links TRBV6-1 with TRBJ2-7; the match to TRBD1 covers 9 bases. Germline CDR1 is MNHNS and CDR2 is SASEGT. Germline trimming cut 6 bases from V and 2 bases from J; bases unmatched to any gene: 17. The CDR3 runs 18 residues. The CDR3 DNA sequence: TGTGCCAGCAGGAGGGGGGGTGCTACCTGGGACAGGGCCTACGAGCAGTACTTC. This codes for CASRRGGATWDRAYEQYF.

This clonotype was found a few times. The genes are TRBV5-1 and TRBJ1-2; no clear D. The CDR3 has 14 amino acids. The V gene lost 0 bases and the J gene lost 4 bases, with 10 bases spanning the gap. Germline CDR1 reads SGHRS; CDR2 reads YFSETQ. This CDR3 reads CASSLEAALYGYTF. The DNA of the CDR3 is TGCGCCAGCAGCTTGGAGGCAGCCCTCTATGGCTACACCTTC.

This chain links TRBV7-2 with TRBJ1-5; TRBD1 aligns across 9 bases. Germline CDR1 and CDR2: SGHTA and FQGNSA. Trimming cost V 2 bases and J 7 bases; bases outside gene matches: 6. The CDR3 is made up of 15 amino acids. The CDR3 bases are TGTGCCAGCAGCTTATTACAGGGGGCTGGCCAGCCCCAGCATTTT. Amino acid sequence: CASSLLQGAGQPQHF.

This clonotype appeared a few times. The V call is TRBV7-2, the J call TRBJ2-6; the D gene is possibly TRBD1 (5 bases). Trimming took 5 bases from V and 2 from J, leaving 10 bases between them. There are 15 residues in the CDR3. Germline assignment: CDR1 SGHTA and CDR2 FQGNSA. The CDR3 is CASSTQGTGANVLTF. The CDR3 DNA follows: TGTGCCAGCAGCACTCAGGGTACTGGGGCCAACGTCCTGACTTTC. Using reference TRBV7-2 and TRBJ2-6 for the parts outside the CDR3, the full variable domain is GAGVSQSPSNKVTEKGKDVELRCDPISGHTALYWYRQSLGQGLEFLIYFQGNSAPDKSGLPSDRFSAERTGGSVSTLTIQRTQQEDSAVYLCASSTQGTGANVLTFGAGSRLTVL.

The CDR3 bases are TGTGCCAGCAGTTGGGGGGGTAAAGAGACCCAGTACTTC. Encoded protein: CASSWGGKETQYF. This chain uses TRBV6-5 with TRBJ2-5, with 7 bases lining up with TRBD2. Germline CDR1 is MNHEY and CDR2 is SVGAGI. Trimming cost V 4 bases and J 3 bases; bases outside gene matches: 2. This CDR3 spans 13 amino acids.

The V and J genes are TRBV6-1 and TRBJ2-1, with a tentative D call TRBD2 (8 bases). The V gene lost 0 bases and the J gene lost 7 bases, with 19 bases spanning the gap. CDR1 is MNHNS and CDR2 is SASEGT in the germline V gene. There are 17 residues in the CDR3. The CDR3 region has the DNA TGTGCCAGCAGTGAAGCGATTCGGGAGGGGGCAGGGAATGAGCAGTTCTTC. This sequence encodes CASSEAIREGAGNEQFF.

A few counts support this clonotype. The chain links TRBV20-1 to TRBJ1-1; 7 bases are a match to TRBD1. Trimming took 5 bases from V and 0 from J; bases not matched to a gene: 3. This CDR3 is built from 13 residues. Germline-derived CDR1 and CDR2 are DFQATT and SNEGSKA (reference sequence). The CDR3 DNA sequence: TGCAGTGCTTTGGACAGGTTGAACACTGAAGCTTTCTTT. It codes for CSALDRLNTEAFF.

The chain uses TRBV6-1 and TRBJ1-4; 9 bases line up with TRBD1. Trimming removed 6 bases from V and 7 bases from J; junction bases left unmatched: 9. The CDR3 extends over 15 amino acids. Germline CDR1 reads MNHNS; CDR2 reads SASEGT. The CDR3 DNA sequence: TGTGCCAGCAGCTCTTGGGACAGGGACTTTGAAAAACTGTTTTTT. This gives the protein CASSSWDRDFEKLFF.

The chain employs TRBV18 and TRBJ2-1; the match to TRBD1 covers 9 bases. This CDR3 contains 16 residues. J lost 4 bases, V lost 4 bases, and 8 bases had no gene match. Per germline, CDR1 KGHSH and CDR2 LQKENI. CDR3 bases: TGTGCCAGCTCACGATATATGGGACAGGGATACAATGAGCAGTTCTTC. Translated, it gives CASSRYMGQGYNEQFF.

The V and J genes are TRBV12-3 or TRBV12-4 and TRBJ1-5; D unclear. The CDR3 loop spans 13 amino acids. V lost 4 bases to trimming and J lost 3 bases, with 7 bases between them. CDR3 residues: CASSSQVNQPQHF. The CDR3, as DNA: TGTGCCAGCAGTTCTCAAGTCAATCAGCCCCAGCATTTT.

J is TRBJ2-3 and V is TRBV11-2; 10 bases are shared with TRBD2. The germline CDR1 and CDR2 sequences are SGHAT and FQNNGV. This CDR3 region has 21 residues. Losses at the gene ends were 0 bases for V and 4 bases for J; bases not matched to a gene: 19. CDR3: CASSLDLWALAGGARADTQYF. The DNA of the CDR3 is TGTGCCAGCAGCTTAGATTTATGGGCCTTAGCGGGGGGCGCCCGGGCAGATACGCAGTATTTT. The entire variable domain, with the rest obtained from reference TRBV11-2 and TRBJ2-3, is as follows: EAGVAQSPRYKIIEKRQSVAFWCNPISGHATLYWYQQILGQGPKLLIQFQNNGVVDDSQLPKDRFSAERLKGVDSTLKIQPAKLEDSAVYLCASSLDLWALAGGARADTQYFGPGTRLTVL.

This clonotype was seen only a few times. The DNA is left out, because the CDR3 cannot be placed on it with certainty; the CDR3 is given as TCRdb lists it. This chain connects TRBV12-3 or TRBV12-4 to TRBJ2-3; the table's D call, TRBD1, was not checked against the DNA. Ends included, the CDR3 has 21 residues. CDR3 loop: CASSSGQGRGQQESSTDTQYF.

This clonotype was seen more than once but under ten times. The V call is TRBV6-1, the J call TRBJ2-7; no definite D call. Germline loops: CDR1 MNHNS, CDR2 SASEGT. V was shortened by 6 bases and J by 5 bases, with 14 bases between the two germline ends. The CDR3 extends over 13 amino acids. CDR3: CASSEFDTDEQYF. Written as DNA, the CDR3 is TGTGCCAGCAGCGAATTCGACACCGACGAGCAGTACTTC.

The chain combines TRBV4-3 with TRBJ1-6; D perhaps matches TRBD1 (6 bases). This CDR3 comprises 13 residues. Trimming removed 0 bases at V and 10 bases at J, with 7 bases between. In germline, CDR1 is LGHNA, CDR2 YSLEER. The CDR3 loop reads CASSQEGGSPLHF. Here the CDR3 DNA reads TGCGCCAGCAGCCAAGAAGGGGGATCACCCCTCCACTTT.

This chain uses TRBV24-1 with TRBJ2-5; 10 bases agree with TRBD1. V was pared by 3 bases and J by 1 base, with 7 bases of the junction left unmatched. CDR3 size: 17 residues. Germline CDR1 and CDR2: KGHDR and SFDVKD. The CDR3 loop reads CATSDPDRGRAQETQYF. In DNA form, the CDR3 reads TGTGCCACCAGTGATCCAGACAGGGGGCGAGCCCAAGAGACCCAGTACTTC.

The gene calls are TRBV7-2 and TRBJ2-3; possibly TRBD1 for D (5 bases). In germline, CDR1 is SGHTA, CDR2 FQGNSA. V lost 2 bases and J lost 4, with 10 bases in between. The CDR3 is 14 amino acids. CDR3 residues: CASSLRGQPDTQYF. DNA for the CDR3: TGTGCCAGCAGCTTAAGGGGCCAGCCAGATACGCAGTATTTT. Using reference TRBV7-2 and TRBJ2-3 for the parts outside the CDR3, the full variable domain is GAGVSQSPSNKVTEKGKDVELRCDPISGHTALYWYRQSLGQGLEFLIYFQGNSAPDKSGLPSDRFSAERTGGSVSTLTIQRTQQEDSAVYLCASSLRGQPDTQYFGPGTRLTVL.

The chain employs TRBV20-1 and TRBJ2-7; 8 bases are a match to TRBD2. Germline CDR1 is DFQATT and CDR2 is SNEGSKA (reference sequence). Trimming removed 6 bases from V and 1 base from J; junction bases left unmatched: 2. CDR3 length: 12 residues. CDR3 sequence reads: CSAGGGSYEQYV. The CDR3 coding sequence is TGCAGTGCAGGCGGGGGGTCCTACGAGCAGTACGTC.

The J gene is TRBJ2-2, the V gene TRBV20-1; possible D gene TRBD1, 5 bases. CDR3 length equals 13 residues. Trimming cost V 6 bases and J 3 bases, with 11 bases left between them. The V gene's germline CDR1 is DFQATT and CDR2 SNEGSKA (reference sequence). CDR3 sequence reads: CSAKGADTGELFF. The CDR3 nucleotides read TGCAGTGCAAAAGGGGCGGACACCGGGGAGCTGTTTTTT.

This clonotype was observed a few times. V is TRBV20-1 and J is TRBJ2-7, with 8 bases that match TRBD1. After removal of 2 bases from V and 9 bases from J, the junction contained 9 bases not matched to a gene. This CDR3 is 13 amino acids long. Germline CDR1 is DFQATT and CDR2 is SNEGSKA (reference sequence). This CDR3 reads CSARWQGAKGQYV. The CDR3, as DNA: TGCAGTGCTAGATGGCAGGGGGCAAAAGGGCAGTACGTC.